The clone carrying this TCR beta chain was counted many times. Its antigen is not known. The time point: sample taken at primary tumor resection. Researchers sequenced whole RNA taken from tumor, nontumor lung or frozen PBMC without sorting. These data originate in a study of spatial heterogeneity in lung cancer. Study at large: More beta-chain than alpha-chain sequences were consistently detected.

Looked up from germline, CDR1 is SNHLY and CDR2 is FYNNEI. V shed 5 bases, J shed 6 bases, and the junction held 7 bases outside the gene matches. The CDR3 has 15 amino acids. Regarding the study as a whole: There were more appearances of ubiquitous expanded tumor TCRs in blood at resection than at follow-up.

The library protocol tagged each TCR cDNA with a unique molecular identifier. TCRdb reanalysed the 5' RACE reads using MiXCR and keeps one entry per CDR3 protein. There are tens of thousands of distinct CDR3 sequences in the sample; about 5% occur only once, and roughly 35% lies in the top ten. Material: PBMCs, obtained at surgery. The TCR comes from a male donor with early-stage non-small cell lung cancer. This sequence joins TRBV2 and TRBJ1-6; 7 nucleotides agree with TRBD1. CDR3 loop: CASSQDRVGNSPLHF. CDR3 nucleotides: TGTGCCAGCAGTCAAGACAGGGTCGGTAATTCACCCCTCCACTTT.